This is a list of T cell receptor beta chains from one sample in a study of Ad26.COV2.S vaccination and SARS-CoV-2 variants. TCRdb keeps only in-frame clones here, not all; method: immunoSEQ multiplex PCR. This sample has some 460,000 clones, with 80% to 90% found just once. The sample consisted of peripheral blood, taken in a trial of Ad26.COV2.S vaccine versus placebo. Receptors originate from a person between 18 and 60 years old who received the Ad26.COV2.S COVID-19 vaccine or a placebo. Each CDR3 is given with its conserved first and last residue. The D gene is left open where the match is weak. Clone sizes are given selectively: once, few, many, or a class where the clone is expanded.

v_call,j_call,d_call,clone_size,cdr3_aa,cdr3_nt
TRBV10-3,TRBJ2-1,-,-,CAISLGSSYNEQFF,TGTGCCATCAGTTTGGGGAGCTCCTACAATGAGCAGTTCTTC
TRBV7-2,TRBJ1-6,TRBD1,-,CASSLGLGQGINYNSPLHF,TGTGCCAGCAGCTTAGGCCTGGGACAGGGAATTAACTATAATTCACCCCTCCACTTT
TRBV7-9,TRBJ2-7,-,once,CASSSGAGATHEQYF,TGTGCCAGCAGCTCGGGGGCGGGAGCAACCCACGAGCAGTACTTC
TRBV3-1/TRBV3-2,TRBJ1-6,-,few,CASSQPGGSPLHF,TGTGCCAGCAGCCAGCCGGGAGGTTCACCCCTCCACTTT
TRBV30,TRBJ2-6,TRBD1,-,CAWSVQTGKSGANVLTF,TGTGCCTGGAGTGTTCAGACAGGGAAGTCTGGGGCCAACGTCCTGACTTTC
TRBV4-2,TRBJ2-7,-,-,CASSQDIRYEQYF,TGTGCCAGCAGCCAAGATATCCGGTACGAGCAGTACTTC
TRBV6-5,TRBJ1-1,-,-,CASSYTKGSEAFF,TGTGCCAGCAGTTACACCAAGGGGTCTGAAGCTTTCTTT
TRBV10-2,TRBJ1-1,-,-,CASNIQGNTEAFF,TGCGCCAGCAACATACAGGGGAACACTGAAGCTTTCTTT
TRBV18,TRBJ1-1,-,-,CASSPLFSMTEAFF,TGTGCCAGCTCACCGTTATTCTCAATGACTGAAGCTTTCTTT
TRBV6-5,TRBJ1-1,TRBD1,-,CATRDRGMNTEAFF,TGTGCCACTAGGGACAGGGGGATGAACACTGAAGCTTTCTTT
TRBV4-2,TRBJ2-1,-,-,CASSQGVYNEQFF,TGTGCCAGCAGCCAAGGAGTCTACAATGAGCAGTTCTTC
TRBV11-2,TRBJ1-4,TRBD1,once,CASTRQGASATNEKLFF,TGTGCCAGCACCCGACAGGGGGCGTCGGCAACTAATGAAAAACTGTTTTTT
TRBV18,TRBJ2-7,-,few,CASSPGLAYSYEQYF,TGTGCCAGCTCACCCGGTCTAGCGTATAGCTACGAGCAGTACTTC
TRBV29-1,TRBJ1-1,-,-,CSVHTVNRYTEAFF,TGCAGCGTTCACACGGTAAACCGGTACACTGAAGCTTTCTTT
TRBV7-6,TRBJ2-7,-,-,CASSLGRGTGTNTYEQYF,TGTGCCAGCAGCTTAGGAAGAGGAACCGGGACAAATACCTACGAGCAGTACTTC
TRBV2,TRBJ2-7,TRBD1,once,CASRGTGDRYF,TGTGCCAGCAGAGGCACAGGGGACCGGTACTTC
TRBV9,TRBJ2-5,TRBD1,-,CASSIQGFGPKETQYF,TGTGCCAGCAGCATACAGGGGTTCGGCCCAAAAGAGACCCAGTACTTC
TRBV19,TRBJ2-3,-,-,CASRKGDTQYF,TGTGCCAGTAGAAAGGGGGATACGCAGTATTTT
TRBV4-1,TRBJ1-5,-,-,CASSQEAHGAYSNQPQHF,TGCGCCAGCAGCCAAGAGGCTCACGGGGCGTATAGCAATCAGCCCCAGCATTTT
TRBV5-4,TRBJ2-5,-,-,CASRAGIRETQYF,TGTGCCAGCAGGGCAGGAATTCGAGAGACCCAGTACTTC
TRBV7-8,TRBJ1-2,-,-,CASSPQVGSNYGYTF,TGTGCCAGCAGCCCCCAAGTCGGGTCTAACTATGGCTACACCTTC
TRBV29-1,TRBJ1-4,-,once,CSVVGREKLFF,TGCAGCGTTGTGGGACGGGAAAAACTGTTTTTT
TRBV25-1,TRBJ2-2,-,-,CASSELGGSGELFF,TGTGCCAGCAGTGAATTAGGAGGGTCCGGGGAGCTGTTTTTT
TRBV10-2,TRBJ1-4,-,-,CASSPGEGSTNEKLFF,TGCGCCAGCAGTCCAGGGGAGGGCTCGACTAATGAAAAACTGTTTTTT
TRBV29-1,TRBJ1-1,TRBD1,once,CSVETGSEAFF,TGCAGCGTTGAGACAGGGTCTGAAGCTTTCTTT
TRBV7-8,TRBJ2-5,-,-,CASSLGRRGETQYF,TGTGCCAGCAGCTTAGGGCGCAGGGGTGAGACCCAGTACTTC
TRBV10-2,TRBJ2-7,-,-,CASSGTNSPYEQYF,TGCGCCAGCAGTGGCACTAACTCTCCCTACGAGCAGTACTTC
TRBV15,TRBJ2-2,TRBD2,-,CATSRDRGLAGTTGELFF,TGTGCCACCAGCAGAGATCGAGGACTAGCGGGGACCACCGGGGAGCTGTTTTTT
TRBV23-1,TRBJ2-1,-,-,CASSQPGTNEQFF,TGCGCCAGCAGTCAACCGGGGACGAATGAGCAGTTCTTC
TRBV6-2/TRBV6-3,TRBJ1-1,-,-,CASSYDSGGGNEAFF,TGTGCCAGCAGTTACGACTCCGGGGGCGGGAATGAAGCTTTCTTT
TRBV18,TRBJ1-2,-,-,CASSPLDGGSGGYTF,TGTGCCAGCTCACCACTCGATGGGGGCTCCGGTGGCTACACCTTC
TRBV2,TRBJ2-7,-,-,CASNVDHASEQYF,TGTGCCAGCAACGTCGACCACGCCTCCGAGCAGTACTTC
TRBV14,TRBJ1-1,-,few,CASSVQGNTEAFF,TGTGCCAGCAGCGTACAGGGGAACACTGAAGCTTTCTTT
TRBV19,TRBJ1-2,-,-,CASSKQSNYGYTF,TGTGCCAGTAGTAAACAGAGTAACTATGGCTACACCTTC
TRBV28,TRBJ2-7,TRBD2,-,CASSLVSGGSYEQYF,TGTGCCAGCAGTTTGGTGAGCGGGGGGTCCTACGAGCAGTACTTC
TRBV21-1,TRBJ1-5,-,few,CASSKGYRGFNQPQHF,TGTGCCAGCAGCAAAGGTTACAGGGGATTCAATCAGCCCCAGCATTTT
TRBV15,TRBJ2-7,-,-,CATSRSRVVGGHYEQYF,TGTGCCACCAGCAGATCCCGGGTTGTCGGTGGGCACTACGAGCAGTACTTC
TRBV21-1,TRBJ1-4,-,-,CASSEGVRTSTNEKLFF,TGTGCCAGCAGCGAAGGGGTCAGAACCTCAACTAATGAAAAACTGTTTTTT
TRBV7-2,TRBJ2-5,TRBD2,-,CASSLSGGAWETQYF,TGTGCCAGCAGCTTAAGCGGGGGTGCATGGGAGACCCAGTACTTC
TRBV27,TRBJ1-1,-,-,CASSLGQHTEAFF,TGTGCCAGCAGTTTAGGACAGCACACTGAAGCTTTCTTT
TRBV5-1,TRBJ2-1,-,-,CASSSSGSYNEQFF,TGCGCCAGCAGCTCCAGCGGGTCCTACAATGAGCAGTTCTTC
TRBV18,TRBJ1-6,-,once,CASSPPTLNSPLHF,TGTGCCAGCTCACCCCCGACCTTAAATTCACCCCTCCACTTT
TRBV7-9,TRBJ1-6,TRBD1,-,CASSLTGANSPLHF,TGTGCCAGCAGCTTGACAGGGGCCAATTCACCCCTCCACTTT
TRBV18,TRBJ2-2,-,-,CASSPPSFSGELFF,TGTGCCAGCTCACCACCTTCGTTTTCCGGGGAGCTGTTTTTT
TRBV27,TRBJ2-1,-,-,CASSWGRGYNEQFF,TGTGCCAGCAGTTGGGGCAGGGGATACAATGAGCAGTTCTTC
TRBV30,TRBJ2-4,-,-,CAWSVRRGNIQYF,TGTGCCTGGAGTGTTAGACGGGGAAACATTCAGTACTTC
TRBV7-2,TRBJ2-6,-,-,CASSSTQVSGANVLTF,TGTGCCAGCAGCTCTACCCAGGTTTCTGGGGCCAACGTCCTGACTTTC
TRBV21-1,TRBJ2-3,-,-,CASSTLAREYTDTQYF,TGTGCCAGCAGCACCCTAGCGAGAGAGTACACAGATACGCAGTATTTT
TRBV7-9,TRBJ2-1,-,-,CASSLKGEQFF,TGTGCCAGCAGCCTAAAGGGGGAGCAGTTCTTC
TRBV6-5,TRBJ2-5,-,-,CASSSIPGTASETQYF,TGTGCCAGCAGTTCTATCCCCGGGACTGCATCGGAGACCCAGTACTTC
TRBV6-2/TRBV6-3,TRBJ2-2,-,-,CASSYSNRGTGELFF,TGTGCCAGCAGTTACTCGAATAGGGGCACCGGGGAGCTGTTTTTT
TRBV4-2,TRBJ1-2,-,-,CASSQDHTPKDYGYTF,TGTGCCAGCAGCCAAGATCACACACCAAAGGACTATGGCTACACCTTC
TRBV19,TRBJ1-5,-,once,CASSPTNQPQHF,TGTGCCAGTAGTCCAACGAATCAGCCCCAGCATTTT